The 5 T cell receptor beta chains listed next were all sequenced from one sample in a study of T cell responses to AZD1222 COVID-19 vaccine. The assay was immunoSEQ multiplex PCR, and TCRdb's table has in-frame clones only and misses some. The profile shows about 110,000 clones, over 80% of them singletons. This specimen consisted of peripheral blood, obtained 28 days after the second AZD1222 dose. The source is an adult who received the AZD1222 COVID-19 vaccine.

The chain uses TRBV5-1 and TRBJ1-6; D not resolved. Germline assignment: CDR1 SGHRS and CDR2 YFSETQ. This CDR3 is 16 amino acids long. Deletions cut 0 bases from V and 6 bases from J, with 13 bases between. The CDR3 reads CASSLGYKYPNSPLHF. As DNA, the CDR3 is TGCGCCAGCAGCTTGGGCTACAAATATCCTAATTCACCCCTCCACTTT.

V usage is TRBV4-2 and J usage is TRBJ1-5, with D hard to call. Germline V gene data show CDR1 as LGHNA and CDR2 as YNFKEQ. V was clipped by 0 bases and J by 1 base, with 7 bases between them. CDR3 length: 15 residues. For the CDR3, the DNA is TGTGCCAGCAGCCAAGACCACGAAAGCAATCAGCCCCAGCATTTT. Protein sequence: CASSQDHESNQPQHF.

V usage is TRBV11-2 and J usage is TRBJ2-5; 9 nucleotides agree with TRBD2. Per the germline V gene, CDR1 is SGHAT and CDR2 is FQNNGV. The V and J ends lost 1 base and 2 bases, in that order; junction bases with no gene match: 8. The CDR3 has 17 amino acids. The CDR3, as DNA: TGTGCCAGCAGCTTAGTTCTGGGTGCGGGAGGGCAAGAGACCCAGTACTTC. Its protein is CASSLVLGAGGQETQYF.

A single count supports this clone. Written as DNA, the CDR3 is TGTGCCAGCAGCCATCTTGTTGGGTATGAAGCTTTCTTT. This codes for CASSHLVGYEAFF. The chain combines TRBV7-9 with TRBJ1-1; no firm D call. Germline V gene sequence: CDR1 SEHNR, CDR2 FQNEAQ (reference sequence). Trimming left V 5 bases short and J 7 bases short, with 14 bases between. The CDR3 spans 13 residues. Full variable domain (remainder filled in from reference TRBV7-9 and TRBJ1-1): DTGVSQNPRHKITKRGQNVTFRCDPISEHNRLYWYRQTLGQGPEFLTYFQNEAQLEKSRLLSDRFSAERPKGSFSTLEIQRTEQGDSAMYLCASSHLVGYEAFFGQGTRLTVV.

This clone was counted a single time. The rearrangement links TRBV29-1 to TRBJ2-7, with D perhaps being TRBD1 or TRBD2 (6 bases each). The germline V gene encodes CDR1 SQVTM and CDR2 ANQGSEA. The CDR3 runs 12 residues. The V gene lost 3 bases and the J gene lost 2 bases, with 8 bases spanning the gap. CDR3 coding DNA: TGCAGCGTTGAGGAGGGGGCCTACGAGCAGTACTTC. Translating gives CSVEEGAYEQYF.